The 25 T cell receptor beta chains given below trace back to one sample, sequenced in a study of T cell responses to AZD1222 COVID-19 vaccine. TCRdb's table, derived via immunoSEQ multiplex PCR, lists solely in-frame clones and lacks some. Of roughly 45,000 clones listed, approximately 88% are singletons. The input for sequencing was peripheral blood, taken 28 days after the second AZD1222 dose. These TCRs come from an adult who received the AZD1222 COVID-19 vaccine.

The chain couples TRBV7-8 to TRBJ2-7, with D maybe TRBD2 (5 bases). Trimming removed 5 bases from V and 3 bases from J, with 14 bases in between. CDR1 and CDR2 from the germline V gene are SGHVS and FQNEAQ. The length of the CDR3 is 14 residues. The CDR3 spells CASSRRERYYEQYF. DNA of the CDR3: TGTGCCAGCAGCCGCCGGGAAAGATACTACGAGCAGTACTTC.

The rearrangement joins TRBV3-1 (or the pseudogene TRBV3-2) to TRBJ2-1, with TRBD2 identical over 9 bases. The CDR3 contains 14 residues. Trimming at V came to 3 bases and at J to 6 bases, leaving 3 bases not matched to a gene. The germline CDR1 and CDR2 sequences are LGHDT and YNNKEL (reference sequence). The DNA of the CDR3 is TGTGCCAGCAGCCAGGCACTAGCGGGCAATGAGCAGTTCTTC. Translation gives CASSQALAGNEQFF.

The V call is TRBV5-1, the J call TRBJ1-1; D remains unclear. Germline V CDR1 and CDR2: SGHRS, YFSETQ. Between the trimmed V and J ends, which lost 4 bases and 1 base, there was a span of 8 bases. This CDR3 contains 13 residues. The chain's CDR3 is CASSKDWNTEAFF. The CDR3 DNA follows: TGCGCCAGCAGCAAGGACTGGAACACTGAAGCTTTCTTT.

The chain has TRBV28 and TRBJ1-5; D gene ambiguous. Germline CDR1 is MDHEN and CDR2 is SYDVKM. The CDR3 runs to 16 residues. The ends were cut back, 7 bases at V and 3 bases at J, with 19 bases in the middle. The DNA for the CDR3 is TGTGCCAGCACTATTGCATCAGGTCGGATCAATCAGCCCCAGCATTTT. Translating gives CASTIASGRINQPQHF.

V is TRBV27 and J is TRBJ2-2; D remains unclear. Deletions cut 7 bases from V and 7 bases from J, with 13 bases between. The CDR3 runs to 13 residues. Germline V CDR1 and CDR2: MNHEY, SMNVEV (reference sequence). The CDR3 spells CASTKTTDGELFF. CDR3 DNA: TGTGCCAGCACGAAAACAACTGACGGGGAGCTGTTTTTT.

The chain couples TRBV19 to TRBJ2-3; tentative D call: TRBD2 (6 bases). The germline V and J ends were trimmed by 3 bases and 0 bases, with 10 bases remaining between them. Germline V gene lookup returns CDR1 LNHDA and CDR2 SQIVND (reference sequence). The CDR3 runs 15 residues. CDR3 region: CASSISLASTDTQYF. The CDR3 nucleotides read TGTGCCAGTAGTATTTCACTAGCAAGCACAGATACGCAGTATTTT.

The CDR3 DNA reads TGTGCCAGCTCACCACTTCCGTTGAACACTGAAGCTTTCTTT. It translates to CASSPLPLNTEAFF. This chain joins TRBV18 and TRBJ1-1; D not certain. There are 14 residues in the CDR3. Trimming took 1 base from V and 0 from J, leaving 6 bases between them. The germline V gene encodes CDR1 KGHSH and CDR2 LQKENI.

The J gene is TRBJ1-5, the V gene TRBV19; a possible D gene is TRBD1 (5 bases). Looked up from germline, CDR1 is LNHDA and CDR2 is SQIVND (reference sequence). CDR3 length: 14 residues. V was cut by 7 bases and J by 2 bases, with 12 bases left in between. The chain's CDR3 is CASTQAGRNQPQHF. Here the CDR3 DNA reads TGTGCCAGTACTCAGGCGGGGCGCAATCAGCCCCAGCATTTT. Drawing the rest from reference TRBV19 and TRBJ1-5, the complete variable domain is DGGITQSPKYLFRKEGQNVTLSCEQNLNHDAMYWYRQDPGQGLRLIYYSQIVNDFQKGDIAEGYSVSREKKESFPLTVTSAQKNPTAFYLCASTQAGRNQPQHFGDGTRLSIL.

V gene TRBV30 combines with J gene TRBJ1-1; no definite D call. Germline CDR1 GTSNPN, CDR2 SVGIG (reference sequence). The CDR3 length is 12 residues. The germline V and J ends were trimmed by 5 bases and 7 bases, with 14 bases remaining between them. The CDR3 sequence: CAWAPGVFEAFF. The CDR3 nucleotides read TGTGCCTGGGCCCCCGGCGTTTTTGAAGCTTTCTTT.

This chain joins TRBV5-1 and TRBJ1-2, with a weak D call TRBD1 (5 bases). The germline V and J ends were trimmed by 4 bases and 4 bases, with 11 bases remaining between them. The CDR3 consists of 13 residues. Germline V lookup: CDR1 SGHRS, CDR2 YFSETQ. CDR3 sequence (DNA): TGCGCCAGCAGCCCACAGGTCTCCTATGGCTACACCTTC. It codes for CASSPQVSYGYTF.

The rearrangement joins TRBV20-1 to TRBJ2-5; 8 bases fit TRBD1. The CDR3 extends over 15 amino acids. V trimming: 3 bases; J trimming: 2 bases; junction bases outside the gene matches: 8. From germline, CDR1 is DFQATT and CDR2 SNEGSKA (reference sequence). The CDR3 region is CSASPQGARQETQYF. The CDR3 DNA is TGCAGTGCTAGTCCCCAGGGGGCGCGACAAGAGACCCAGTACTTC.

The V call is TRBV19, the J call TRBJ1-5; D gene uncertain. Between the trimmed V and J ends, which lost 4 bases and 4 bases, there was a span of 11 bases. The CDR3 totals 14 residues. The germline gives CDR1 LNHDA, CDR2 SQIVND (reference sequence). CDR3 amino acids: CASSTRNRNQPQHF. The CDR3 DNA is TGTGCCAGTAGTACGCGGAACCGTAATCAGCCCCAGCATTTT.

The chain uses TRBV24-1 and TRBJ2-1; TRBD1 matches at 9 bases. The J segment lost 15 bases and the V segment lost 3 bases, leaving 17 bases of the junction unmatched. CDR3 length: 16 residues. Germline CDR1 is KGHDR and CDR2 is SFDVKD. The CDR3 spells CATSDLTGGPTPRRFF. In DNA form, the CDR3 reads TGTGCCACCAGTGATCTAACAGGGGGCCCTACTCCCCGGCGGTTCTTC.

The chain uses TRBV6-6 and TRBJ2-3; D unclear. Germline CDR1 reads MNHNY; CDR2 reads SVGAGI (reference sequence). V was trimmed by 6 bases and J by 0 bases, leaving 16 bases between them. The CDR3 loop spans 16 amino acids. CDR3 DNA sequence: TGTGCCAGCAGCCGCCCCTCTAGAACTAGCACAGATACGCAGTATTTT. Protein product: CASSRPSRTSTDTQYF.

The table lists this clone with a few counts. This chain connects TRBV28 to TRBJ1-1; D not certain. The V gene's germline CDR1 is MDHEN and CDR2 SYDVKM. V was pared by 6 bases and J by 7 bases, with 15 bases between. The length of the CDR3 is 13 residues. The chain's CDR3 is CASSGIRRIEAFF. The CDR3 nucleotides read TGTGCCAGCAGCGGTATTCGTCGGATTGAAGCTTTCTTT.

The V and J genes are TRBV2 and TRBJ1-2, with TRBD1 matching 11 bases. The CDR3 sequence is 16 residues long. Trimming took 7 bases from V and 3 from J; bases not matched to a gene: 10. Germline CDR1 and CDR2: SNHLY and FYNNEI. The CDR3 region has the DNA TGTGCCAGCACCTTTATCCGGGACAGGGGGTACTATGGCTACACCTTC. It encodes CASTFIRDRGYYGYTF.

The CDR3 region is CASSPPRGSNQPQHF. The CDR3 nucleotides are TGTGCCAGCAGTCCCCCGCGTGGGAGCAATCAGCCCCAGCATTTT. The V and J genes are TRBV2 and TRBJ1-5; no clear D. The CDR3 is 15 residues long. Trimming took off 5 bases at V and 1 base at J, with 12 bases between the two ends. Germline V gives CDR1 SNHLY, CDR2 FYNNEI. Based on the CDR3 plus reference TRBV2 and TRBJ1-5, the full variable domain is EPEVTQTPSHQVTQMGQEVILRCVPISNHLYFYWYRQILGQKVEFLVSFYNNEISEKSEIFDDQFSVERPDGSNFTLKIRSTKLEDSAMYFCASSPPRGSNQPQHFGDGTRLSIL.

This clone was seen a few times. The J gene is TRBJ1-3, the V gene TRBV28; D uncertain. With 7 bases removed from V and 0 bases from J, the gap between germline ends came to 10 bases. From germline, CDR1 is MDHEN and CDR2 SYDVKM. The CDR3 spans 14 residues. CDR3 in amino acids: CASTPTLSGNTIYF. The CDR3, as DNA: TGTGCCAGCACTCCAACCCTCTCTGGAAACACCATATATTTT. Supplemented by reference TRBV28 and TRBJ1-3, the full variable domain reads DVKVTQSSRYLVKRTGEKVFLECVQDMDHENMFWYRQDPGLGLRLIYFSYDVKMKEKGDIPEGYSVSREKKERFSLILESASTNQTSMYLCASTPTLSGNTIYFGEGSWLTVV.

J is TRBJ1-1 and V is TRBV6-5; TRBD1 is a possible D gene (5 bases). The ends were cut back, 5 bases at V and 4 bases at J, with 11 bases in the middle. The germline V gene has CDR1 MNHEY and CDR2 SVGAGI. The length of the CDR3 is 13 residues. The DNA of the CDR3 is TGTGCCAGCAGTCCGGGACCCGTCACTGAAGCTTTCTTT. Amino acid sequence: CASSPGPVTEAFF.

The chain couples TRBV7-3 to TRBJ1-5; 8 nucleotides line up with TRBD1. The J segment lost 4 bases and the V segment lost 4 bases, leaving 6 bases of the junction unmatched. The V gene's germline CDR1 is SGHTA and CDR2 FQGTGA. The CDR3 spans 15 residues. CDR3 in amino acids: CASSSQTGDNQPQHF. Written as DNA, the CDR3 is TGTGCCAGCAGCTCACAGACAGGGGATAATCAGCCCCAGCATTTT.

V gene TRBV11-3 combines with J gene TRBJ2-7, with D possibly being TRBD1 or TRBD2 (5 bases each). Deletions cut 2 bases from V and 3 bases from J, with 14 bases between. The V gene's germline CDR1 is SGHNT and CDR2 YENEEA. The CDR3 has 15 residues. Here the CDR3 reads CASSLKWGPSYEQYF. The CDR3 DNA follows: TGTGCCAGCAGCTTAAAGTGGGGACCGAGCTACGAGCAGTACTTC.

The rearrangement uses TRBV5-8 and TRBJ2-5; 10 nucleotides align to TRBD1. Germline V gene lookup returns CDR1 SGHTS and CDR2 YDEGEE. Trimming at V came to 4 bases and at J to 5 bases, leaving 11 bases not matched to a gene. The CDR3 spans 16 residues. DNA for the CDR3: TGTGCCAGCAGCCCCGCCGGGACAGGGGTTGGGGAGACCCAGTACTTC. Amino acids: CASSPAGTGVGETQYF. The variable domain in full, completed from reference TRBV5-8 and TRBJ2-5, reads EAGVTQSPTHLIKTRGQQATLRCSPISGHTSVYWYQQALGLGLQFLLWYDEGEERNRGNFPPRFSGRQFPNYSSELNVNALELEDSALYLCASSPAGTGVGETQYFGPGTRLLVL.

The chain couples TRBV7-9 to TRBJ1-3; D remains unclear. The CDR3 is made up of 12 amino acids. Germline CDR1 and CDR2: SEHNR and FQNEAQ (reference sequence). The germline V and J ends were trimmed by 1 base and 8 bases, with 6 bases remaining between them. DNA for the CDR3: TGTGCCAGCAGCTTAGGGAGTGACACCATATATTTT. It yields the protein CASSLGSDTIYF.

The chain combines TRBV3-1 (or the pseudogene TRBV3-2) with TRBJ2-7, with D possibly TRBD1 on 6 matching bases. There are 17 residues in the CDR3. The germline gives CDR1 LGHDT, CDR2 YNNKEL (reference sequence). Trimming left V 2 bases short and J 3 bases short, with 20 bases between. CDR3 protein: CASSQFPPGTPGYEQYF. DNA for the CDR3: TGTGCCAGCAGCCAATTCCCACCTGGGACACCAGGCTACGAGCAGTACTTC.

The chain combines TRBV6-5 with TRBJ2-1, with TRBD1 as a possible D gene (6 bases). Germline assignment: CDR1 MNHEY and CDR2 SVGAGI. Deletions cut 2 bases from V and 5 bases from J, with 10 bases between. The CDR3 consists of 14 residues. DNA of the CDR3: TGTGCCAGCAGTTACGTGAGGGGGAACAATGAGCAGTTCTTC. It codes for CASSYVRGNNEQFF.